The 8 T cell receptor beta chains given below trace back to one sample, sequenced in a study of beta chain features in type 1 diabetes. Whole-study findings and limits: Patients with Type 1 diabetes showed moderately but significantly shorter TCRB CDR3s in all four CD4+ subsets.

Antigen specificity for these receptors is unknown. Investigators reverse transcribed all isolated RNA, so they sequenced expressed TCRB transcripts. Generated by immunoSEQ multiplex PCR, the TCRdb table keeps only in-frame clones and is missing some. The sample yields 55,000 to 85,000 clones, roughly 49% seen once. Sequences were obtained from central memory CD4+ T cells from blood. Source of these receptors: a man younger than 40 with type 1 diabetes.

The chain is built from TRBV5-1 and TRBJ2-3; 7 nucleotides match TRBD2. Germline assignment: CDR1 SGHRS and CDR2 YFSETQ. The J segment lost 2 bases and the V segment lost 1 base, leaving 4 bases of the junction unmatched. This CDR3 contains 15 residues. DNA of the CDR3: TGCGCCAGCAGCTTGTCCAGCGGGGACACAGATACGCAGTATTTT. Its protein is CASSLSSGDTDTQYF.

This sequence joins TRBV5-6 and TRBJ1-2; D remains unclear. The V gene lost 7 bases and the J gene lost 6 bases, with 10 bases spanning the gap. The CDR3 totals 11 residues. The germline V gene encodes CDR1 SGHDT and CDR2 YYEEEE. The CDR3 reads CASSWADGYTF. The DNA for the CDR3 is TGTGCCAGCTCCTGGGCCGATGGCTACACCTTC.

The J gene is TRBJ1-1, the V gene TRBV28; D is perhaps TRBD1 (5 bases). Per the germline V gene, CDR1 is MDHEN and CDR2 is SYDVKM. Trimming stripped 5 bases from V and 10 bases from J, with 11 bases between. This CDR3 contains 11 residues. The CDR3 reads CASSPMGGAFF. The CDR3 nucleotides are TGTGCCAGCAGTCCCATGGGGGGAGCTTTCTTT.

This clone has only a few counts. This sample also contains other DNA sequences that code for the same CDR3. The chain links TRBV18 to TRBJ1-5, with TRBD1 identical over 7 bases. Looked up from germline, CDR1 is KGHSH and CDR2 is LQKENI. V dropped 2 bases and J dropped 2; count of bases not matched to a gene: 0. The CDR3 length is 14 residues. CDR3 in DNA: TGTGCCAGCTCACCAGGACAGGGCAATCAGCCCCAGCATTTT. Protein sequence: CASSPGQGNQPQHF.

The V and J genes are TRBV5-1 and TRBJ2-3, with 10 bases identical to TRBD2. Germline CDR1 is SGHRS and CDR2 is YFSETQ. After removal of 2 bases from V and 1 base from J, the junction contained 4 bases not matched to a gene. The CDR3 contains 16 residues. CDR3 sequence: CASSLPLAGGTDTQYF. DNA of the CDR3: TGCGCCAGCAGCTTACCCCTAGCGGGAGGCACAGATACGCAGTATTTT.

This clone was observed a few times. This chain joins TRBV11-2 and TRBJ2-2; a weak D match, TRBD1 (5 bases). V gave up 5 bases and J gave up 8 bases, with 9 bases separating them. The CDR3 length is 12 residues. From germline, CDR1 is SGHAT and CDR2 FQNNGV. The CDR3 reads CASSINRGELFF. For the CDR3, the DNA is TGTGCCAGCAGCATCAACAGGGGGGAGCTGTTTTTT.

This chain links TRBV7-9 with TRBJ2-1, with TRBD2 matching over 10 bases. Germline assignment: CDR1 SEHNR and CDR2 FQNEAQ (reference sequence). CDR3 length: 19 residues. J gave up 1 base and V 0 bases, and 9 bases lay outside the gene matches. In DNA, the CDR3 is TGTGCCAGCAGCTTAGCCCTCACTAGCGGGACAAGGTCCTACAATGAGCAGTTCTTC. It translates to CASSLALTSGTRSYNEQFF.

This clone was counted only a few times. The V call is TRBV9, the J call TRBJ2-1; 7 bases agree with TRBD1. V lost 6 bases and J lost 5; bases outside the gene matches: 8. Germline V gene lookup returns CDR1 SGDLS and CDR2 YYNGEE. CDR3 length: 14 residues. CDR3 DNA sequence: TGTGCCAGCAACGGGGACAGAGCGGACAATGAGCAGTTCTTC. Translating it yields CASNGDRADNEQFF.